This entry lists 14 T cell receptor beta chains sequenced from one sample in a study of blood T cell repertoires in COVID-19. Sequencing was performed with immunoSEQ multiplex PCR; in TCRdb, only in-frame clones are kept and a portion is missing. This sample has about 46,000 clones, with 83% found just once. Sequenced material: peripheral blood. The origin of the receptors is an elderly woman with acute or convalescent COVID-19.

This chain connects TRBV15 to TRBJ1-2; D is unresolved. V lost 0 bases to trimming and J lost 8 bases, with 16 bases between them. In germline, CDR1 is LNHNV, CDR2 YYDKDF (reference sequence). This CDR3 region has 15 residues. Here the CDR3 DNA reads TGTGCCACCAGCAGAGATAGGAGATCCTGGCCCGGCTACACCTTC. Residues: CATSRDRRSWPGYTF.

CDR3 sequence reads: CASSQVRDIQYF. The CDR3 bases are TGTGCCAGCAGCCAAGTCCGGGACATTCAGTACTTC. This chain links TRBV4-2 with TRBJ2-4; D is unclear. V shed 1 base and J shed 8 bases, with 6 bases lying between them. The V gene's germline CDR1 is LGHNA and CDR2 YNFKEQ. The CDR3 loop spans 12 amino acids.

V and J are TRBV9 and TRBJ1-3, with 7 bases aligning to TRBD1. Germline CDR1 reads SGDLS; CDR2 reads YYNGEE. Trimming cost V 3 bases and J 3 bases; bases outside gene matches: 18. CDR3 length: 19 residues. The CDR3 coding sequence is TGTGCCAGCAGCGGGTGCCAAGGGTTCAGGGGGAGGTGTGGAAACACCATATATTTT. This gives the protein CASSGCQGFRGRCGNTIYF.

This sequence joins TRBV7-2 and TRBJ1-1; D unresolved. The CDR3 has 11 residues. The V end lost 11 bases, the J end lost 7 bases, and 14 bases lay between the germline ends. Germline V gene data show CDR1 as SGHTA and CDR2 as FQGNSA. CDR3: CASSRVLEAFF. CDR3 DNA: TGTGCCTCGAGTCGGGTCCTTGAAGCTTTCTTT.

The chain links TRBV20-1 to TRBJ2-7; 7 bases fit TRBD1. CDR1 and CDR2 from the germline V gene are DFQATT and SNEGSKA (reference sequence). V trimming: 5 bases; J trimming: 6 bases; junction bases outside the gene matches: 4. This CDR3 is 11 amino acids long. Written as DNA, the CDR3 is TGCAGTGCTCTTAACAGGGGCGAGCAGTACTTC. It translates to CSALNRGEQYF.

The rearrangement uses TRBV6-5 and TRBJ1-6; TRBD1 might be the D (6 bases). The CDR3 sequence is 14 residues long. Germline V gene lookup returns CDR1 MNHEY and CDR2 SVGAGI. V shed 5 bases and J shed 6 bases, with 11 bases lying between them. The CDR3 region is CASSPRQANSPLHF. The CDR3 nucleotides read TGTGCCAGCAGTCCCAGACAGGCTAATTCACCCCTCCACTTT.

The rearrangement links TRBV18 to TRBJ2-2; 7 bases are a match to TRBD1. CDR3 length: 15 amino acids. Unmatched junction bases numbered 5, after V lost 6 bases and J lost 1 base. Germline V gene data show CDR1 as KGHSH and CDR2 as LQKENI. The CDR3 sequence is CASSLGQLNTGELFF. The DNA for the CDR3 is TGTGCCAGCTCCCTGGGACAGCTGAACACCGGGGAGCTGTTTTTT.

The table lists this clone with a count of one. The rearrangement uses TRBV28 and TRBJ1-6; D unclear. The V end was cut by 9 bases, the J end by 7 bases, with 16 bases between. Germline V lookup: CDR1 MDHEN, CDR2 SYDVKM. There are 14 residues in the CDR3. The CDR3 sequence is CASRKSGRNSPLHF. Here the CDR3 DNA reads TGTGCCAGTCGGAAGTCCGGGAGGAATTCACCCCTCCACTTT.

The CDR3 spells CASSLPVGPYEQYF. In nucleotides, the CDR3 is TGTGCCAGCAGCCTCCCCGTGGGGCCCTACGAGCAGTACTTC. This sequence joins TRBV28 and TRBJ2-7; D may be TRBD1 (5 bases). Trimming removed 6 bases at V and 2 bases at J, with 14 bases between. The germline CDR1 and CDR2 sequences are MDHEN and SYDVKM. This CDR3 has 14 residues.

To note about this clone: The missing conserved phenylalanine or tryptophan at the end of this CDR3 makes a read error likely. The rearrangement uses TRBV29-1 and TRBJ1-1, with 9 bases matching TRBD1. J lost 2 bases, V lost 7 bases, and 11 bases had no gene match. Germline CDR1 and CDR2: SQVTM and ANQGSEA. The CDR3 has 15 amino acids. The CDR3 DNA is TGCAGCGCGAGAAACAGGGGGCTTTTAAACACTGAAGCTTTCCTT. Translating gives CSARNRGLLNTEAFL.

This clone was counted only a few times. The gene calls are TRBV6-5 and TRBJ1-6; D gene ambiguous. This CDR3 is built from 14 residues. The germline V gene encodes CDR1 MNHEY and CDR2 SVGAGI. Between the trimmed V and J ends, which lost 7 bases and 0 bases, there was a span of 7 bases. This chain's CDR3 is CASTRSSYNSPLHF. CDR3 DNA sequence: TGTGCCAGCACCAGAAGCTCCTATAATTCACCCCTCCACTTT.

This sequence joins TRBV29-1 and TRBJ2-5; D is perhaps TRBD2 (6 bases). This CDR3 is built from 15 residues. V shed 6 bases and J shed 5 bases, with 22 bases lying between them. The germline V gene encodes CDR1 SQVTM and CDR2 ANQGSEA. CDR3 sequence reads: CSVEGVRGAGETQYF. CDR3 nucleotide sequence: TGCAGCGTGGAGGGTGTAAGGGGCGCCGGGGAGACCCAGTACTTC.

The chain has TRBV30 and TRBJ1-1; TRBD1 might be the D (5 bases). The CDR3 has 12 amino acids. V lost 3 bases and J 6 bases, leaving 11 bases between the germline ends. Germline assignment: CDR1 GTSNPN and CDR2 SVGIG (reference sequence). The CDR3 DNA is TGTGCCTGGAGCCCAGGGTCGCCTGAAGCTTTCTTT. As protein: CAWSPGSPEAFF.

The genes are TRBV6-5 and TRBJ2-1; 11 nucleotides align to TRBD2. This CDR3 has 16 amino acids. CDR1 is MNHEY, CDR2 SVGAGI, per germline. J lost 7 bases, V lost 1 base, and 6 bases had no gene match. The DNA for the CDR3 is TGTGCCAGCAGTTACTTTAGCGGGGGGGCCGATAATGAGCAGTTCTTC. Its protein product is CASSYFSGGADNEQFF.